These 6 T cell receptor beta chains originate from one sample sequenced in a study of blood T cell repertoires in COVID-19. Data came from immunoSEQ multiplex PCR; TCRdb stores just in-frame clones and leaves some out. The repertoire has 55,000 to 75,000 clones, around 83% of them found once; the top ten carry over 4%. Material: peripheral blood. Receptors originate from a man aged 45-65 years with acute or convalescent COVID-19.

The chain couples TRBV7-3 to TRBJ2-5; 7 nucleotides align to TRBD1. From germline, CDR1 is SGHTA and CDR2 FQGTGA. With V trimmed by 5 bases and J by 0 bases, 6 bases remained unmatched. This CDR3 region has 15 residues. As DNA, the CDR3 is TGTGCCAGCAGCCCGAAGGGACAGTACCAAGAGACCCAGTACTTC. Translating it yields CASSPKGQYQETQYF.

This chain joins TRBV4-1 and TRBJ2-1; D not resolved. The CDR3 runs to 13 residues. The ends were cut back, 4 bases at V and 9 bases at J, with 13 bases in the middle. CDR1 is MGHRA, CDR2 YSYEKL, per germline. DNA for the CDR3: TGCGCCAGCAGCCCCCGCGAGTTCGGTGAGCAGTTCTTC. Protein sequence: CASSPREFGEQFF.

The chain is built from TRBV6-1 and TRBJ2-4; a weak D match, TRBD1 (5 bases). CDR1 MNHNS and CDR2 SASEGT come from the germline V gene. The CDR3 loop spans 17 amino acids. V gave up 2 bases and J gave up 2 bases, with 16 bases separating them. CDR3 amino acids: CASSEWLIDRTKNIQYF. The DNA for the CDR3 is TGTGCCAGCAGTGAATGGTTGATCGACAGAACCAAAAACATTCAGTACTTC.

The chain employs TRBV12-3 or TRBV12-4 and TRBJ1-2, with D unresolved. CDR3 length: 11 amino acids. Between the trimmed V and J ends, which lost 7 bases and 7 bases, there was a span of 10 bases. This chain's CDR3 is CASTAETGYTF. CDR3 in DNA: TGTGCCAGCACCGCGGAGACTGGCTACACCTTC.

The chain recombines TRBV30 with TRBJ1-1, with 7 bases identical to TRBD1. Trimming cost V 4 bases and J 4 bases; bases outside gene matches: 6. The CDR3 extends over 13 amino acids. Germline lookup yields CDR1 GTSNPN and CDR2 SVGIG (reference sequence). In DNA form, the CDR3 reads TGTGCCTGGATAAGAGGGGGCCTCACTGAAGCTTTCTTT. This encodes CAWIRGGLTEAFF.

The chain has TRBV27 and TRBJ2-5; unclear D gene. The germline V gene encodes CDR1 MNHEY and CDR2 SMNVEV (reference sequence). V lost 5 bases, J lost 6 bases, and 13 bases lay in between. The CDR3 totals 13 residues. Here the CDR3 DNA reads TGTGCCAGCAGTGATACCGGTCGAAAGACCCAGTACTTC. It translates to CASSDTGRKTQYF.